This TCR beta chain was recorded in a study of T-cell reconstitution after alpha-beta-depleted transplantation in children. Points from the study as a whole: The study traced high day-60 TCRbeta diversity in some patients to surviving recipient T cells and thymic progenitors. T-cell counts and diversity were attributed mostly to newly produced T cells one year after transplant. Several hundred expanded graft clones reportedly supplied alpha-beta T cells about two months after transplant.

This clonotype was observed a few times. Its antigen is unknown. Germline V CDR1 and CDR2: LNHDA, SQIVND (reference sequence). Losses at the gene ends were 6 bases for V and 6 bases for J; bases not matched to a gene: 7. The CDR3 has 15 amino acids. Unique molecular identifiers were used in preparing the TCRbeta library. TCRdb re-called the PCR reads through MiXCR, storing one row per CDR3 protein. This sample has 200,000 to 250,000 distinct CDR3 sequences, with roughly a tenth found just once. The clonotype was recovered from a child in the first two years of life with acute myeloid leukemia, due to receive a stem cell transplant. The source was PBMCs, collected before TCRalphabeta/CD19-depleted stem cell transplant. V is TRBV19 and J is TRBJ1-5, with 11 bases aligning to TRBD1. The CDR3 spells CASRNQGQGGQPQHF. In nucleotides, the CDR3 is TGTGCCAGTAGGAACCAGGGACAGGGGGGTCAGCCCCAGCATTTT.